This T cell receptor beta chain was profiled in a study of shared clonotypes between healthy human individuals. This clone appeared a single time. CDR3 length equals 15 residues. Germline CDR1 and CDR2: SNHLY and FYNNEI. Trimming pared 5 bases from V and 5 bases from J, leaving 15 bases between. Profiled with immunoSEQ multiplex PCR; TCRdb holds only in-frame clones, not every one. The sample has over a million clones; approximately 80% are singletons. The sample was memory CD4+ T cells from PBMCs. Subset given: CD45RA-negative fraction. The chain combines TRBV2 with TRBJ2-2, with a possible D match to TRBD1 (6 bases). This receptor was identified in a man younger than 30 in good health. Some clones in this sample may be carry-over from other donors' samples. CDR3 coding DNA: TGTGCCAGCAGTACCCCTACAGGGTGGACCGGGGAGCTGTTTTTT. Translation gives CASSTPTGWTGELFF.